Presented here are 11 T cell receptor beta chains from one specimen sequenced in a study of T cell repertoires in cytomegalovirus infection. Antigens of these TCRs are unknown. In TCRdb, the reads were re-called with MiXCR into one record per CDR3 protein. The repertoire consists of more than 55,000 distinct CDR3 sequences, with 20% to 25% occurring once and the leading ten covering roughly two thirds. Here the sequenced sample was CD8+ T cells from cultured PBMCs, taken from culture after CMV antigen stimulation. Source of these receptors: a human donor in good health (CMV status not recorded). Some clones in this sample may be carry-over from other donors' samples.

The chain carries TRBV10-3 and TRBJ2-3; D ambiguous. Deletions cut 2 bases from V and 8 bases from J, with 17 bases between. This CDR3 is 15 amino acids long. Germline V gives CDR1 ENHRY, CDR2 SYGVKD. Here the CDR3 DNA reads TGTGCCATCAGTGAGGGCCGGTCCCCCGGTGCTACGCAGTATTTT. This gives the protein CAISEGRSPGATQYF.

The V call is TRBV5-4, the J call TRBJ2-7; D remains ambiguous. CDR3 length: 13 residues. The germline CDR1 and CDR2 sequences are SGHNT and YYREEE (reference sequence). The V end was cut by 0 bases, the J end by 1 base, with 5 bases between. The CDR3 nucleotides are TGTGCCAGCAGCTTGGTTGGGTCCTACGAGCAGTACTTC. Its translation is CASSLVGSYEQYF. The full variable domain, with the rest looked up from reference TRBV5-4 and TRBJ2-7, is ETGVTQSPTHLIKTRGQQVTLRCSSQSGHNTVSWYQQALGQGPQFIFQYYREEENGRGNFPPRFSGLQFPNYSSELNVNALELDDSALYLCASSLVGSYEQYFGPGTRLTVT.

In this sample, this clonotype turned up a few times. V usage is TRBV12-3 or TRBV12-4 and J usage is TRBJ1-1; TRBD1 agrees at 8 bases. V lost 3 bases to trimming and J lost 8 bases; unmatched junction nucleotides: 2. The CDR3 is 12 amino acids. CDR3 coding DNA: TGTGCCAGCAGTTTCGGACAGGGCGAAGCTTTCTTT. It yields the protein CASSFGQGEAFF.

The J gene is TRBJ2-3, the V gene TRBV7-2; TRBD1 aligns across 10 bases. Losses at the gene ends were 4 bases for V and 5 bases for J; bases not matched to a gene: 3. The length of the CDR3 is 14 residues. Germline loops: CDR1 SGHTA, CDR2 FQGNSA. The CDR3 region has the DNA TGTGCCAGCAGCTCGACAGGGGGCGGAGATACGCAGTATTTT. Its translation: CASSSTGGGDTQYF.

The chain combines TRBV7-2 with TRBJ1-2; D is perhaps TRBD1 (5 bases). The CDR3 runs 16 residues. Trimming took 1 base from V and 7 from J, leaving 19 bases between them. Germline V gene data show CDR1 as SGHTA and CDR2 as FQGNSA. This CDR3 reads CASSLGNWYRTSGYTF. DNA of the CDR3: TGTGCCAGCAGCTTAGGGAATTGGTACAGGACGAGTGGCTACACCTTC.

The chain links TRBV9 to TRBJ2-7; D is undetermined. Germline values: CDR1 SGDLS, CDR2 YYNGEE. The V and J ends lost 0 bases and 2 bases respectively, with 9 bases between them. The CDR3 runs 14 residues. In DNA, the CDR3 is TGTGCCAGCAGCGTAGGAGACGGAGCCTACGAGCAGTACTTC. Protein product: CASSVGDGAYEQYF.

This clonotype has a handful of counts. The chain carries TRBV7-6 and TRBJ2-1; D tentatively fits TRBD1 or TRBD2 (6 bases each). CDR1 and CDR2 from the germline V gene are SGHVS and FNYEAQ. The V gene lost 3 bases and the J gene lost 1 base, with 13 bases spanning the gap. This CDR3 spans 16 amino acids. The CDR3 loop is CASSFLGGSSYNEQFF. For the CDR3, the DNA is TGTGCCAGCAGCTTCTTAGGGGGGTCGTCCTACAATGAGCAGTTCTTC.

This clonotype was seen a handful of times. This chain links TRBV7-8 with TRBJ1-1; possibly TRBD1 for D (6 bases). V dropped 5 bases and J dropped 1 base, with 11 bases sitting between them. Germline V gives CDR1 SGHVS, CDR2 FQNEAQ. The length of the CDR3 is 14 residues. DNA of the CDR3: TGTGCCAGCAGCGCGGACAGAACGAACACTGAAGCTTTCTTT. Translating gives CASSADRTNTEAFF.

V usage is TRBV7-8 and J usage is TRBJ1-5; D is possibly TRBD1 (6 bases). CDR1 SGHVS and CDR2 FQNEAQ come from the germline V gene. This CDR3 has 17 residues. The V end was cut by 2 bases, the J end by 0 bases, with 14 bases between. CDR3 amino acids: CASSLKDRSFSNQPQHF. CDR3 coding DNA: TGTGCCAGCAGCTTAAAGGACAGATCTTTTAGCAATCAGCCCCAGCATTTT.

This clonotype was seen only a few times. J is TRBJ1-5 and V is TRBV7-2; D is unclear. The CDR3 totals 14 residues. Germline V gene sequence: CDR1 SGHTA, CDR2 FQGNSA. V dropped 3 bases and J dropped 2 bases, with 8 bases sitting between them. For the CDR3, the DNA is TGTGCCAGCAGCTTGGGCCTGGGCAATCAGCCCCAGCATTTT. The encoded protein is CASSLGLGNQPQHF.

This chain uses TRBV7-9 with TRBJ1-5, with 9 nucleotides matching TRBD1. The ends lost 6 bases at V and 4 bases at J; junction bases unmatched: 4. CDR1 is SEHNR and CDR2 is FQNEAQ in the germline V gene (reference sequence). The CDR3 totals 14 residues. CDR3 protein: CASSTGGANQPQHF. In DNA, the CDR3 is TGTGCCAGCAGTACAGGGGGCGCTAATCAGCCCCAGCATTTT.